The 19 T cell receptor beta chains in this list originate from one sample, sequenced in a study of cytomegalovirus exposure and HLA in healthy donors. The PCR ran on 60 Vbeta and 13 Jbeta primers. Produced via immunoSEQ multiplex PCR; TCRdb's table is partial and in-frame only. This sample has approximately 140,000 clones, with 70% to 85% found just once. Sequencing was carried out using PBMCs. The receptors stem from a male donor in good health and CMV-seronegative.

The chain has TRBV7-2 and TRBJ1-1, with TRBD1 matching 7 bases. The CDR3 is made up of 14 amino acids. Germline V gene data show CDR1 as SGHTA and CDR2 as FQGNSA. Germline trimming cut 2 bases from V and 4 bases from J; bases unmatched to any gene: 4. The CDR3 region is CASSLYRGGTEAFF. The CDR3 bases are TGTGCCAGCAGCTTATACAGGGGAGGCACTGAAGCTTTCTTT.

This clone was seen only once. The chain has TRBV7-9 and TRBJ2-5, with a weak D call TRBD2 (6 bases). Per germline, CDR1 SEHNR and CDR2 FQNEAQ (reference sequence). The CDR3 consists of 13 residues. V was trimmed by 5 bases and J by 5 bases, leaving 12 bases between them. The CDR3 DNA follows: TGTGCCAGCAGCCCCTCAGGGAGGGAGACCCAGTACTTC. It translates to CASSPSGRETQYF.

This chain uses TRBV27 with TRBJ2-7, with D tentatively TRBD1 (6 bases). The CDR3 spans 15 residues. Trimming pared 10 bases from V and 3 bases from J, leaving 22 bases between. Per the germline V gene, CDR1 is MNHEY and CDR2 is SMNVEV (reference sequence). The CDR3 loop reads CATHRAGTLNYEQYF. The DNA for the CDR3 is TGTGCCACCCATAGGGCCGGGACACTTAACTACGAGCAGTACTTC.

The V call is TRBV4-3, the J call TRBJ2-1; TRBD2 might be the D (6 bases). The V and J ends lost 4 bases and 7 bases respectively, with 20 bases between them. The CDR3 is made up of 16 amino acids. Germline CDR1 and CDR2: LGHNA and YSLEER. DNA for the CDR3: TGCGCCAGCAGCCCTTTGGTAGGCGGGAAGGAGAATGAGCAGTTCTTC. This sequence encodes CASSPLVGGKENEQFF.

The chain couples TRBV28 to TRBJ2-7; unclear D gene. Germline V gene data show CDR1 as MDHEN and CDR2 as SYDVKM. The CDR3 runs 15 residues. V was trimmed by 5 bases and J by 1 base, leaving 15 bases between them. In DNA, the CDR3 is TGTGCCAGCAGTCCTCACAGCCCCCATTCCTACGAGCAGTACTTC. Protein product: CASSPHSPHSYEQYF.

This clone has only a few counts. The chain is built from TRBV27 and TRBJ2-7; 11 bases map to TRBD2. CDR1 is MNHEY, CDR2 SMNVEV, per germline (reference sequence). The CDR3 sequence is 15 residues long. V was pared by 2 bases and J by 7 bases, with 7 bases of the junction left unmatched. The DNA of the CDR3 is TGTGCCAGCAGTTTAGGGCTAGCGGGAGGAAAAGAGCAGTACTTC. The encoded protein is CASSLGLAGGKEQYF.

Written as DNA, the CDR3 is TGTGCCAGCAGCTTAGGCGGGAGATACGAGCAGTACTTC. It specifies CASSLGGRYEQYF. The rearrangement uses TRBV5-5 and TRBJ2-7, with 7 bases matching TRBD2. This CDR3 has 13 residues. Germline CDR1 and CDR2: SGHKS and YYEKEE (reference sequence). Trimming took 2 bases from V and 4 from J; bases not matched to a gene: 3.

The chain has TRBV28 and TRBJ1-5; no definite D call. Germline V gene lookup returns CDR1 MDHEN and CDR2 SYDVKM. With 6 bases removed from V and 3 bases from J, the gap between germline ends came to 12 bases. This CDR3 has 14 residues. CDR3 region: CASSPSRVNQPQHF. The CDR3 DNA reads as TGTGCCAGCAGCCCGTCGAGGGTCAATCAGCCCCAGCATTTT.

The chain is built from TRBV29-1 and TRBJ1-2, with 8 bases that match TRBD1. The ends lost 6 bases at V and 8 bases at J; junction bases unmatched: 14. The germline CDR1 and CDR2 sequences are SQVTM and ANQGSEA. The CDR3 runs 14 residues. CDR3 bases: TGCAGCGTCCACGGACAGGGAAGGCGAGGGGGCTACACCTTC. Amino acids: CSVHGQGRRGGYTF.

The CDR3 reads CASRAGTSGTDTQYF. The CDR3, as DNA: TGTGCCAGCAGAGCCGGGACTAGCGGCACAGATACGCAGTATTTT. The chain links TRBV6-1 to TRBJ2-3, with 10 bases aligning to TRBD2. Per the germline V gene, CDR1 is MNHNS and CDR2 is SASEGT. The junction had 4 bases not matched to a gene; V was cut back by 6 bases and J by 1 base. CDR3 length: 15 residues.

The chain couples TRBV18 to TRBJ2-1; TRBD1 might be the D (6 bases). Trimming left V 1 base short and J 0 bases short, with 13 bases between. CDR3 length: 17 amino acids. Per germline, CDR1 KGHSH and CDR2 LQKENI. CDR3 sequence (DNA): TGTGCCAGCTCACCACTTCAGGGGCAGAGCTCCTACAATGAGCAGTTCTTC. As protein: CASSPLQGQSSYNEQFF.

The DNA for the CDR3 is TGTGCCAGCAGCTTAGTAAGCGGAGGCTCCTACGAGCAGTACTTC. It is translated as CASSLVSGGSYEQYF. The chain has TRBV7-2 and TRBJ2-7; tentatively, D is TRBD2 (5 bases). Germline CDR1 is SGHTA and CDR2 is FQGNSA. This CDR3 is built from 15 residues. Trimming pared 1 base from V and 0 bases from J, leaving 10 bases between.

This clone came up once. The CDR3 DNA reads as TGTGCCAGCAGCGCTAGACTAGCGGAGAGAGAGACCCAGTACTTC. Encoded protein: CASSARLAERETQYF. The chain employs TRBV9 and TRBJ2-5, with 9 positions matching TRBD2. This CDR3 has 15 amino acids. After removal of 3 bases from V and 4 bases from J, the junction contained 7 bases not matched to a gene. CDR1 is SGDLS and CDR2 is YYNGEE in the germline V gene.

This clone was seen only a few times. The V and J genes are TRBV7-3 and TRBJ2-1; TRBD2 agrees at 12 bases. Germline V lookup: CDR1 SGHTA, CDR2 FQGTGA. Trimming removed 4 bases from V and 4 bases from J; junction bases left unmatched: 2. This CDR3 has 15 amino acids. Written as DNA, the CDR3 is TGTGCCAGCAGCTACGGGACTAGCGGGTACAATGAGCAGTTCTTC. Translation gives CASSYGTSGYNEQFF.

CDR3 in amino acids: CASSTGQVEETQYF. As DNA, the CDR3 is TGTGCCAGCAGCACGGGACAGGTGGAAGAGACCCAGTACTTC. The chain uses TRBV28 and TRBJ2-5; TRBD1 agrees at 8 bases. In germline, CDR1 is MDHEN, CDR2 SYDVKM. The CDR3 runs to 14 residues. Trimming at V came to 6 bases and at J to 3 bases, leaving 6 bases not matched to a gene.

The V call is TRBV7-2, the J call TRBJ1-5; D not certain. There are 15 residues in the CDR3. Trimming pared 1 base from V and 0 bases from J, leaving 7 bases between. CDR1 is SGHTA and CDR2 is FQGNSA in the germline V gene. The CDR3 nucleotides are TGTGCCAGCAGCTTAGTAGCCGGTAGCAATCAGCCCCAGCATTTT. Translating it yields CASSLVAGSNQPQHF.

The chain is built from TRBV5-1 and TRBJ2-7; TRBD1 might be the D (6 bases). V was cut by 2 bases and J by 3 bases, with 12 bases left in between. Germline V lookup: CDR1 SGHRS, CDR2 YFSETQ. This CDR3 has 14 residues. Written as DNA, the CDR3 is TGCGCCAGCAGCTTCCCAGGGGCTAACTACGAGCAGTACTTC. This encodes CASSFPGANYEQYF.

This chain connects TRBV6-5 to TRBJ2-5; D remains ambiguous. The DNA matches TRBJ2-7 better at its end, which makes the J call doubtful. CDR3 length: 15 residues. Germline V lookup: CDR1 MNHEY, CDR2 SVGAGI. CDR3 amino acids: CASSYSIGPDYEQYF. The CDR3, as DNA: TGTGCCAGCAGTTACTCGATAGGCCCGGACTACGAGCAGTACTTC.

This clone was picked up a small number of times. The rearrangement links TRBV2 to TRBJ2-1; 7 positions match TRBD2. Germline V lookup: CDR1 SNHLY, CDR2 FYNNEI. The ends lost 8 bases at V and 7 bases at J; junction bases unmatched: 5. This CDR3 spans 12 amino acids. The CDR3 here is CASEGGSNEQFF. The CDR3 bases are TGTGCCAGCGAGGGCGGGAGTAATGAGCAGTTCTTC.